This T cell receptor (beta chain) was recorded in a study of T cell responses to AZD1222 COVID-19 vaccine. Libraries were prepared by immunoSEQ multiplex PCR; TCRdb keeps only in-frame clonotypes and omits some of them. The sample has about 130,000 clones; around nine tenths are singletons. CDR3 length: 13 residues. CDR1 and CDR2 (germline): MNHEY, SMNVEV (reference sequence). Trimming stripped 4 bases from V and 5 bases from J, with 11 bases between. The chain links TRBV27 to TRBJ1-1, with D possibly matching TRBD1 (5 bases). The clonotype originates from an adult in good health. The starting material was peripheral blood, obtained on day 0 of AZD1222 vaccination. This CDR3 reads CASSYRIWTEAFF. CDR3 DNA sequence: TGTGCCAGCAGTTACAGGATATGGACTGAAGCTTTCTTT.